The source of this T cell receptor (beta chain) is a study of T-cell memory formation after mild COVID-19. Study at large: TCR clusters mostly belonged to single donors.

This clonotype was detected ten times or more. Its antigen is unidentified. The study's findings and limits: CM and EM subsets held most contracting CD4+ clones; EMRA held CD8+ ones. Whereas later expanders leaned CD4+, clones contracting day 15 to 85 showed a balanced CD4/CD8 makeup.

TCRdb independently ran MiXCR on the 5' RACE reads; one entry per CDR3 protein. The data contain roughly 300,000 distinct CDR3 sequences, around 8% of them singletons. The V gene lost 3 bases and the J gene lost 5 bases, with 8 bases spanning the gap. The CDR3 loop spans 13 amino acids. CDR1 is MNHNS, CDR2 SASEGT, per germline. Sequencing used PBMCs or a T cell subset sorted from them (not recorded which). The source is a man between 18 and 35 years old who had mild COVID-19 (a few samples of this study predate the infection). Cell type and time point are not known. The rearrangement links TRBV6-1 to TRBJ2-1; D is possibly TRBD1 or TRBD2 (5 bases each). The CDR3 region has the DNA TGTGCCAGCAGTGAGGGGACCAACAATGAGCAGTTCTTC. Translating gives CASSEGTNNEQFF.